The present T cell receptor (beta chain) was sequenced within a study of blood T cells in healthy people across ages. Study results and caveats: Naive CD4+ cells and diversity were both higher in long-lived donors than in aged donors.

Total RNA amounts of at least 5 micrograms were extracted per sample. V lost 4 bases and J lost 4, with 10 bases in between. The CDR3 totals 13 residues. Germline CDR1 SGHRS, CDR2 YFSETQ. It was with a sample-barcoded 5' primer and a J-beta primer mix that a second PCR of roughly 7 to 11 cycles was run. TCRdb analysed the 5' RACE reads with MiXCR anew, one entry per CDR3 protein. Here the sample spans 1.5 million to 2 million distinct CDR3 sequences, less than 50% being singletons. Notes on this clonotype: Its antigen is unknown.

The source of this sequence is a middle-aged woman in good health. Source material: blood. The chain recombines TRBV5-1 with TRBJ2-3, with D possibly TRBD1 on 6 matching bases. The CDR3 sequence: CASSRDTPDTQYF. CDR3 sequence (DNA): TGCGCCAGCAGCCGGGACACTCCAGATACGCAGTATTTT.